This entry features one T cell receptor (beta chain) sequence. This clone was recorded only once. Which antigen it targets is not known. Base qualities are missing; no much larger clone stands one base away. The data originate from a study of OX40 agonist ivuxolimab in advanced cancers. About the investigation overall: Ivuxolimab was an agonistic, fully human IgG2 monoclonal antibody directed against OX40 (CD134), a costimulatory receptor. Intravenous ivuxolimab was administered to patients every 2 weeks at six dose levels: 0.01, 0.1, 0.3, 1.5, 3 and 10 mg/kg. Among the approximately 54 dose-escalation patients, some 19 had hepatocellular carcinoma, about 15 melanoma, 9 renal cell carcinoma and 9 head and neck cancer. In the dose-escalation cohort, about four fifths of patients were male, and the mean age was roughly 60 years with a range of roughly 20 to 79. Patients were allowed to have had prior anti-PD-1, anti-PD-L1 or anti-CTLA-4 therapy, and 40% of the dose-escalation patients had previously received checkpoint inhibitors. Partial responses occurred in three dose-escalation patients: two with cutaneous melanoma and one with hepatocellular carcinoma. Peripheral TCRbeta sequencing was intended to test whether TCR sequence diversity was altered and clonal T-cell expansion was caused by ivuxolimab. The paper covers the monotherapy dose-escalation part of the phase I ivuxolimab trial, which included N ≈ 50 patients. The full study reports these points: Low levels of normalized T-cell clonal expansion were also shown by some nonresponding patients. After ivuxolimab, expanded clones were on average more numerous among CD8+ T cells than among CD4+ T cells. At doses of 0.1 to 3.0 mg/kg, clonal expansion of both CD4+ and CD8+ T cells in blood was seen between baseline and week 6. In the 0.1-3.0 mg/kg groups, partial responders were among the patients with the lowest normalized peripheral clonal expansion, particularly in CD8+ T cells. Which antigens the clonally expanded peripheral T cells were specific for was not determined.

Patients with autoimmune disease history or receiving systemic immunosuppression were excluded from the trial. In every dose cohort, peripheral blood was drawn for TCR sequencing at baseline, cycle 4 day 1, and cycle 7 day 1. Samples came from an open-label, multicenter, first-in-human phase I dose-escalation trial of ivuxolimab. Adults with locally advanced or metastatic melanoma, renal cell carcinoma, hepatocellular carcinoma or head and neck squamous cell carcinoma were enrolled in the trial. Before TCR sequencing, CD4+ and CD8+ T cells were separately sorted from peripheral blood. V is shortened by 3 bases, J by 2 bases, and the region joining them spans 11 bases. The CDR3 covers 14 residues, taking in both the cysteine and the phenylalanine. Only the CDR3 DNA is retained, 42 bases long and in frame from the first base. The germline V gene (reference sequence) provides CDR1 MNHEY and CDR2 SMNVEV.

For sequencing of the TCRbeta CDR3 region, genomic DNA was extracted from the sorted cells. The immunoSEQ Assay was used for sequencing of TCRbeta CDR3 regions. TCRdb re-hosts the immuneACCESS table, in-frame sequences only. Its copies lack some clones; in the studies checked, an unresolved V gene accounts for under half of them, and the cause for the rest is not known. This sample has around 43,000 clones in its table, and around nine tenths of those were observed once. About 13% of the sample is taken by the ten largest. The chain was built from TRBV27 and TRBJ2-7, with the D gene uncertain. This TCR was sampled from an adult with an advanced solid tumor such as melanoma, head and neck, liver or kidney cancer. The sample here was CD4+ or CD8+ T cells sorted from blood, taken in a trial of the OX40 agonist ivuxolimab. The CDR3: CASSLKRFTYEQYF. In nucleotide form, the sequence is TGTGCCAGCAGTTTGAAGAGGTTTACCTACGAGCAGTACTTC.